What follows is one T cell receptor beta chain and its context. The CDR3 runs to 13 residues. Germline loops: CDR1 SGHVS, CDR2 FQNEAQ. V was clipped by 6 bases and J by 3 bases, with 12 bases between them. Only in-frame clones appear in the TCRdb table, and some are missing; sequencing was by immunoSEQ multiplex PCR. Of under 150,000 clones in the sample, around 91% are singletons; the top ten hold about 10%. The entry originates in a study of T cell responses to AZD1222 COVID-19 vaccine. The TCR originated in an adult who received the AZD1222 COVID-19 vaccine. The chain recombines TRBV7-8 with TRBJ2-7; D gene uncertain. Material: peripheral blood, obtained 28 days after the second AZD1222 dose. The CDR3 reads CASRTRVGYEQYF. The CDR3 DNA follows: TGTGCCAGCAGGACCAGAGTCGGCTACGAGCAGTACTTC. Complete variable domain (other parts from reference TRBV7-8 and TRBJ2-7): GAGVSQSPRYKVAKRGQDVALRCDPISGHVSLFWYQQALGQGPEFLTYFQNEAQLDKSGLPSDRFFAERPEGSVSTLKIQRTQQEDSAVYLCASRTRVGYEQYFGPGTRLTVT.